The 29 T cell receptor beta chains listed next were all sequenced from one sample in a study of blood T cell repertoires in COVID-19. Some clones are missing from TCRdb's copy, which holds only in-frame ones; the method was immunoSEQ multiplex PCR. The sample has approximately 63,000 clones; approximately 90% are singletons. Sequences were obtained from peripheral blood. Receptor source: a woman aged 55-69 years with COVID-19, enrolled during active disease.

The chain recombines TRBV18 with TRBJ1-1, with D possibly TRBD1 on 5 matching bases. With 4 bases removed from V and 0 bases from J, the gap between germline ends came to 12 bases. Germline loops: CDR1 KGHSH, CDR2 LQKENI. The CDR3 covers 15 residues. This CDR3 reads CASSLGRGMNTEAFF. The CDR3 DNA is TGTGCCAGCTCACTCGGGAGGGGTATGAACACTGAAGCTTTCTTT. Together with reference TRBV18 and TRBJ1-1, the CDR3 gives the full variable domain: NAGVMQNPRHLVRRRGQEARLRCSPMKGHSHVYWYRQLPEEGLKFMVYLQKENIIDESGMPKERFSAEFPKEGPSILRIQQVVRGDSAAYFCASSLGRGMNTEAFFGQGTRLTVV.

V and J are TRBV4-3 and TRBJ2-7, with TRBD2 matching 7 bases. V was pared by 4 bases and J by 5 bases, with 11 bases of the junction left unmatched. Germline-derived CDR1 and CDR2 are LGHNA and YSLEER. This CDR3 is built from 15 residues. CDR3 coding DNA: TGCGCCAGCAGCCTGTCCGGGAGGAGAGGCGACGAGCAGTACTTC. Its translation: CASSLSGRRGDEQYF.

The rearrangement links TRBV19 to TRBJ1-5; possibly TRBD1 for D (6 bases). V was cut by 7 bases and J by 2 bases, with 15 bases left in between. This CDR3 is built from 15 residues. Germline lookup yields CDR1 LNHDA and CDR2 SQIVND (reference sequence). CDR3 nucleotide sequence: TGTGCCAGTAAGAACTACAGGGTCGGCAATCAGCCCCAGCATTTT. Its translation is CASKNYRVGNQPQHF.

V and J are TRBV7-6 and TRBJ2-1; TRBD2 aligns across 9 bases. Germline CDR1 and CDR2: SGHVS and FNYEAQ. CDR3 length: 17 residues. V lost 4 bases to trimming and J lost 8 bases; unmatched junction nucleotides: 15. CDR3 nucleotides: TGTGCCAGCAGCTCTCCCGGGGGTAGCGGGAGAGCGGATGAGCAGTTCTTC. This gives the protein CASSSPGGSGRADEQFF.

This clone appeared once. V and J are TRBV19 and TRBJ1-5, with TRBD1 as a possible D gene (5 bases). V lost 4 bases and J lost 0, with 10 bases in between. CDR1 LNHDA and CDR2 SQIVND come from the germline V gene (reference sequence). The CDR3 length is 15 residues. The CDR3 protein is CASSTGKNSNQPQHF. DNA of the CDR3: TGTGCCAGTAGTACAGGGAAGAATAGCAATCAGCCCCAGCATTTT.

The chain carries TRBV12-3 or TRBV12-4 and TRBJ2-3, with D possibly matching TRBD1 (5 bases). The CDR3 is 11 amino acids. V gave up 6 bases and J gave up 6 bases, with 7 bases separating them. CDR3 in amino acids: CASSPGDTQYF. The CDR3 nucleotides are TGTGCCAGCAGCCCAGGGGATACGCAGTATTTT.

The CDR3 region is CASNGDRVGYTF. The DNA for the CDR3 is TGTGCCAGCAACGGGGACAGGGTAGGCTACACCTTC. The chain has TRBV28 and TRBJ1-2; 9 bases map to TRBD1. V was pared by 7 bases and J by 8 bases, with 5 bases of the junction left unmatched. The CDR3 is 12 residues long. Looked up from germline, CDR1 is MDHEN and CDR2 is SYDVKM.

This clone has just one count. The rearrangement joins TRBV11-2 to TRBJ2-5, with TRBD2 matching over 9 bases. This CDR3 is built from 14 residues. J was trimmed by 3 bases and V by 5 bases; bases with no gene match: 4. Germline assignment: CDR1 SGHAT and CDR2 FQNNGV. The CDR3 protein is CASSPASGKETQYF. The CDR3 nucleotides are TGTGCCAGCAGCCCCGCTAGCGGGAAAGAGACCCAGTACTTC.

The CDR3 region is CASSPIGTGQQETQYF. The CDR3 region has the DNA TGTGCCAGCAGCCCGATCGGGACGGGACAACAAGAGACCCAGTACTTC. V gene TRBV7-2 combines with J gene TRBJ2-5, with TRBD1 as a possible D gene (6 bases). The CDR3 spans 16 residues. The germline CDR1 and CDR2 sequences are SGHTA and FQGNSA. V shed 5 bases and J shed 2 bases, with 18 bases lying between them.

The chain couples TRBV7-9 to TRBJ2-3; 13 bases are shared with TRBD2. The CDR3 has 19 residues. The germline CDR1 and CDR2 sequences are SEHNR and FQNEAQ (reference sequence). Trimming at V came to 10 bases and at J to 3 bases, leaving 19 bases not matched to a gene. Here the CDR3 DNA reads TGTGCCATCGCTCTGCACAGACGGACTAGCGGGAGTGTAACAGATACGCAGTATTTT. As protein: CAIALHRRTSGSVTDTQYF.

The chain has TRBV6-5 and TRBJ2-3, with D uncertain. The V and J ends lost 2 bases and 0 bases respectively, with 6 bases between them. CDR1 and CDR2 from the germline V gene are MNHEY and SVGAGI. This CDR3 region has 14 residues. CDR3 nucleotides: TGTGCCAGCAGTTACGGCGGAAGCACAGATACGCAGTATTTT. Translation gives CASSYGGSTDTQYF.

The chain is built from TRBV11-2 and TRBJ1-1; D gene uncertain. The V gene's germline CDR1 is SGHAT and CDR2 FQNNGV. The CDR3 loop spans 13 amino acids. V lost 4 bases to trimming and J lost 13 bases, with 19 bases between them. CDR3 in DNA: TGTGCCAGCAGCTCCACTCAAGCCATCAGAGGTTTCTTT. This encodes CASSSTQAIRGFF.

This CDR3 is CASSSDRVNTIYF. The CDR3 DNA reads as TGTGCCAGCAGTTCTGACAGGGTTAACACCATATATTTT. The V and J genes are TRBV7-6 and TRBJ1-3, with TRBD1 identical over 7 bases. The length of the CDR3 is 13 residues. Germline CDR1 and CDR2: SGHVS and FNYEAQ. V shed 6 bases, J shed 7 bases, and the junction held 6 bases outside the gene matches. The variable domain in full, completed from reference TRBV7-6 and TRBJ1-3, reads GAGVSQSPRYKVTKRGQDVALRCDPISGHVSLYWYRQALGQGPEFLTYFNYEAQQDKSGLPNDRFSAERPEGSISTLTIQRTEQRDSAMYRCASSSDRVNTIYFGEGSWLTVV.

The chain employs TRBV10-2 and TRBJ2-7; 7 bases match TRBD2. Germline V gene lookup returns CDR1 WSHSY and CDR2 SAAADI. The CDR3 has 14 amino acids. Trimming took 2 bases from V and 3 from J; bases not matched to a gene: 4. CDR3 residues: CASSEGGSSYEQYF. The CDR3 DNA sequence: TGCGCCAGCAGTGAGGGCGGGAGTAGCTACGAGCAGTACTTC.

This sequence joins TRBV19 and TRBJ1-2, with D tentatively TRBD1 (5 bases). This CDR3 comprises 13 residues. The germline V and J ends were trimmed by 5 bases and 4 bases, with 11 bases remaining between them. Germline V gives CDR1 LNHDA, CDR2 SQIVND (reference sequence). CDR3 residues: CASSHTGGYGYTF. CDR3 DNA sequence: TGTGCCAGTAGTCATACGGGGGGCTATGGCTACACCTTC.

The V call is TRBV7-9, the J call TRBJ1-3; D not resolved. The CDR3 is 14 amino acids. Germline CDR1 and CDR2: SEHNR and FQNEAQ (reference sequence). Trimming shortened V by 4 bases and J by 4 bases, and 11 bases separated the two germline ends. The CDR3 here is CASSSSVMGNTIYF. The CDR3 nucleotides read TGTGCCAGCAGCTCCTCGGTCATGGGAAACACCATATATTTT.

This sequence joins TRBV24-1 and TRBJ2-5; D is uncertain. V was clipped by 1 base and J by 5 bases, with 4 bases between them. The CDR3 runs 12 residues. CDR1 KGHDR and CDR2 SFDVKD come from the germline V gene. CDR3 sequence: CATSDFVETQYF. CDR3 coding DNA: TGTGCCACCAGTGATTTCGTCGAGACCCAGTACTTC.

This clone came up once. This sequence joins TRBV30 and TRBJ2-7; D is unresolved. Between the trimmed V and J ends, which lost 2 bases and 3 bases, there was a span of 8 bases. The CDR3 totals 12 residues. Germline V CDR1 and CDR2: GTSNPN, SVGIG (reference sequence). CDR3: CAWSMAVYEQYF. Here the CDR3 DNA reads TGTGCCTGGAGTATGGCGGTCTACGAGCAGTACTTC.

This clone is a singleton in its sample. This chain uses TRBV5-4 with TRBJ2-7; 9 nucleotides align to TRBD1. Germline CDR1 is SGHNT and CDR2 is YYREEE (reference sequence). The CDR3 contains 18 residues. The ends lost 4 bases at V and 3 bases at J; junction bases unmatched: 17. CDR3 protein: CASSLPGQGIGLGYEQYF. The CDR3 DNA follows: TGTGCCAGCAGCCTACCGGGACAGGGAATAGGCCTGGGCTACGAGCAGTACTTC.

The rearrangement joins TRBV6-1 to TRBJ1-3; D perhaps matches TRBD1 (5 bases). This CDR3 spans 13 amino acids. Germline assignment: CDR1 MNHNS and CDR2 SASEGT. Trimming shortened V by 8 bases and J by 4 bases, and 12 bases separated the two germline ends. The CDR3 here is CASEGAAGNTIYF. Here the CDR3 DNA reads TGTGCCAGCGAAGGGGCGGCCGGAAACACCATATATTTT.

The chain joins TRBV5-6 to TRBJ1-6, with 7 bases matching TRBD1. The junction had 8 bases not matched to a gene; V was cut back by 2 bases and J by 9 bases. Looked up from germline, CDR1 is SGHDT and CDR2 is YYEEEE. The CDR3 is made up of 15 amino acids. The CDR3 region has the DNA TGTGCCAGCAGCTTTAACAGGGGCTTCCTTTCACCCCTCCACTTT. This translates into CASSFNRGFLSPLHF.

CDR3 protein: CASSVGLEVFEQFF. CDR3 nucleotide sequence: TGTGCCAGCAGCGTAGGGCTAGAGGTGTTTGAGCAGTTCTTC. V gene TRBV9 combines with J gene TRBJ2-1; no clear D. The CDR3 extends over 14 amino acids. V was cut by 0 bases and J by 9 bases, with 13 bases left in between. Germline CDR1 is SGDLS and CDR2 is YYNGEE.

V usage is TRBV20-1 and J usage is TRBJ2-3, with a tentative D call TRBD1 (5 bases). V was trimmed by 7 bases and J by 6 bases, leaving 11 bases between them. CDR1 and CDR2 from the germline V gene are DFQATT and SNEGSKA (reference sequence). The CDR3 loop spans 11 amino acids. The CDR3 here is CSVSRVDTQYF. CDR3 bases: TGCAGTGTTTCCAGGGTGGATACGCAGTATTTT.

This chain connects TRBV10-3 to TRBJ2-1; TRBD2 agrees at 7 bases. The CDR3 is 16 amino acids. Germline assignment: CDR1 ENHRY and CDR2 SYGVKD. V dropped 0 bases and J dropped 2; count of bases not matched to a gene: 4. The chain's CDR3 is CAISESLADTYNEQFF. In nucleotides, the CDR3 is TGTGCCATCAGTGAGTCTCTAGCGGACACCTACAATGAGCAGTTCTTC.

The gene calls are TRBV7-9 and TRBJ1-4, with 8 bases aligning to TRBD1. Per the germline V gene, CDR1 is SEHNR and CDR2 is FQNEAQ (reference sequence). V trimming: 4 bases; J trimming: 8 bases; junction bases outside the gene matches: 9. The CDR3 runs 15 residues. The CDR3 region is CASSSSGGSQEKLFF. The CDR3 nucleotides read TGTGCCAGCAGCTCTTCAGGGGGCTCTCAGGAAAAACTGTTTTTT.

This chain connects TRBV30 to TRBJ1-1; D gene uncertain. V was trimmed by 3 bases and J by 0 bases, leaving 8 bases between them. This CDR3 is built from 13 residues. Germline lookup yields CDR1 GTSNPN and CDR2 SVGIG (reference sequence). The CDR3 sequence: CAWRNNLNTEAFF. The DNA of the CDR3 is TGTGCCTGGAGAAACAATCTGAACACTGAAGCTTTCTTT.

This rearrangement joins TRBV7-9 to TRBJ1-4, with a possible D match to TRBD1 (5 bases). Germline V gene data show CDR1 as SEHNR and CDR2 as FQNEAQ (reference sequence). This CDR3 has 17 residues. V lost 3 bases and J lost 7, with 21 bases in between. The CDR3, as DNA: TGTGCCAGCAGCTTTATAGAGTGGCAGGGAGGAGGTGAAAAACTGTTTTTT. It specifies CASSFIEWQGGGEKLFF.

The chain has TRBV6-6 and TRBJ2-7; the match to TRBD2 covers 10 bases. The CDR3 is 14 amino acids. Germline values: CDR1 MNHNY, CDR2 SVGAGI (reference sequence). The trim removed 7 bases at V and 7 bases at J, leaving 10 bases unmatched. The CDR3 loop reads CASNPGSSGREQYF. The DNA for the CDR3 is TGTGCCAGCAACCCTGGTAGTAGCGGGAGGGAGCAGTACTTC.

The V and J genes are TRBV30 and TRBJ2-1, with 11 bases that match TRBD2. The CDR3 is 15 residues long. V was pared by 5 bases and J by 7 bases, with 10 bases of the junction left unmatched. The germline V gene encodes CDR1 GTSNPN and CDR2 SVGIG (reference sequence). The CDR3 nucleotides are TGTGCCTGGGCTCGACTAGCGGGAAGGGATAATGAGCAGTTCTTC. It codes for CAWARLAGRDNEQFF.